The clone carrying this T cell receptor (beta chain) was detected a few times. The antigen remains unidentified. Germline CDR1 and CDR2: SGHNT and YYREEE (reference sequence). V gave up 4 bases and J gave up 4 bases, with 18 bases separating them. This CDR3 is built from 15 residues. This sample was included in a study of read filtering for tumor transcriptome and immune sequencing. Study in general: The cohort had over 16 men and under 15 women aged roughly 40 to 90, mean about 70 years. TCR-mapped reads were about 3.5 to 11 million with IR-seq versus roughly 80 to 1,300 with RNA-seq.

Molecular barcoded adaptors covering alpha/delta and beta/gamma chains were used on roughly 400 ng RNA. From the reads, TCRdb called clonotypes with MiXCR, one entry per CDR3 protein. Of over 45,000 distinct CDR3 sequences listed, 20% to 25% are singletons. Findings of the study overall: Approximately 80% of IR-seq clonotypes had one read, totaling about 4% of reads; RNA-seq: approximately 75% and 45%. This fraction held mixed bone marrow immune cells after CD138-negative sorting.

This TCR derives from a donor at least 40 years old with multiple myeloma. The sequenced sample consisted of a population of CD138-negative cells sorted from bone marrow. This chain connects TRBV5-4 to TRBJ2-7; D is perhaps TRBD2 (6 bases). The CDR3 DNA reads TGTGCCAGCAGCCCAAGGGGAGGAGCTATTTACGAGCAGTACTTC. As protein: CASSPRGGAIYEQYF.